What follows are 10 T cell receptor beta chains derived from one specimen sequenced in a study of T cell changes during pregnancy in multiple sclerosis. Clones were sequenced by immunoSEQ multiplex PCR, and TCRdb holds only the in-frame ones, with some missing. The profile shows about 20,000 clones, around 89% of them singletons. Sequences were derived from CD8+ T cells from peripheral blood mononuclear cells, sampled in the third trimester of pregnancy. These receptors were taken from a female donor in good health, enrolled as a control in a pregnancy study.

This clone was detected a few times. The junction departs from germline at one end; a sequencing error may be responsible. CDR3 sequence (DNA): TGTGCTAGCAGCCAGACAAGGTCCACCGGGGAGCTGTTTTTT. It translates to CASSQTRSTGELFF. The rearrangement joins TRBV7-7 to TRBJ2-2; D remains unclear. The CDR3 contains 14 residues. The V gene's germline CDR1 is SSHAT and CDR2 FNYEAQ (reference sequence).

The gene calls are TRBV5-8 and TRBJ1-2, with a weak D call TRBD1 (6 bases). The CDR3 totals 18 residues. V lost 0 bases and J lost 5, with 23 bases in between. Germline CDR1 and CDR2: SGHTS and YDEGEE. In nucleotides, the CDR3 is TGTGCCAGCAGCTTGGGGTCTGGACAGCCGCGACGAGATTATGGCTACACCTTC. It translates to CASSLGSGQPRRDYGYTF. Combining the CDR3 with reference TRBV5-8 and TRBJ1-2 gives the whole variable domain EAGVTQSPTHLIKTRGQQATLRCSPISGHTSVYWYQQALGLGLQFLLWYDEGEERNRGNFPPRFSGRQFPNYSSELNVNALELEDSALYLCASSLGSGQPRRDYGYTFGSGTRLTVV.

The rearrangement links TRBV19 to TRBJ1-1; TRBD1 agrees at 9 bases. Germline V gene lookup returns CDR1 LNHDA and CDR2 SQIVND (reference sequence). This CDR3 is built from 13 residues. Trimming at V came to 10 bases and at J to 3 bases, leaving 6 bases not matched to a gene. DNA for the CDR3: TGTGCCACCCGTAGGGACAGGGACACTGAAGCTTTCTTT. Protein: CATRRDRDTEAFF.

V and J are TRBV29-1 and TRBJ2-2; 8 bases map to TRBD1. The CDR3 sequence is 13 residues long. V lost 4 bases, J lost 4 bases, and 2 bases stayed unmatched. Germline CDR1 is SQVTM and CDR2 is ANQGSEA. This chain's CDR3 is CSVGQGTTGELFF. DNA of the CDR3: TGCAGCGTTGGACAGGGGACCACCGGGGAGCTGTTTTTT.

This chain joins TRBV7-9 and TRBJ1-5; possibly TRBD1 for D (6 bases). The ends were cut back, 5 bases at V and 1 base at J, with 9 bases in the middle. Germline CDR1 reads SEHNR; CDR2 reads FQNEAQ (reference sequence). The CDR3 spans 14 residues. CDR3 nucleotide sequence: TGTGCCAGCAGCAAAGACAGGAGCAATCAGCCCCAGCATTTT. Its protein product is CASSKDRSNQPQHF.

The gene calls are TRBV11-3 and TRBJ2-5; tentatively, D is TRBD2 (6 bases). V gave up 4 bases and J gave up 7 bases, with 10 bases separating them. The CDR3 runs 12 residues. Germline V gene data show CDR1 as SGHNT and CDR2 as YENEEA. In DNA, the CDR3 is TGTGCCAGCAGCTCACGGGGAGGGACCCAGTACTTC. Amino acids: CASSSRGGTQYF.

This sequence joins TRBV27 and TRBJ2-7, with D perhaps TRBD1 (5 bases). The CDR3 consists of 14 residues. V lost 0 bases and J lost 2, with 8 bases in between. The V gene's germline CDR1 is MNHEY and CDR2 SMNVEV (reference sequence). CDR3 nucleotides: TGTGCCAGCAGTTTATCGGGGCAGACCTACGAGCAGTACTTC. Translating it yields CASSLSGQTYEQYF.

The V call is TRBV7-9, the J call TRBJ2-7; D might be TRBD1 (5 bases). CDR3 size: 13 residues. Germline V gene sequence: CDR1 SEHNR, CDR2 FQNEAQ (reference sequence). V was shortened by 1 base and J by 7 bases, with 11 bases between the two germline ends. In DNA, the CDR3 is TGTGCCAGCAGCTTAGGGGGCTTGGCAGAGCAGTACTTC. Its protein is CASSLGGLAEQYF. Using reference TRBV7-9 and TRBJ2-7 for the parts outside the CDR3, the full variable domain is DTGVSQNPRHKITKRGQNVTFRCDPISEHNRLYWYRQTLGQGPEFLTYFQNEAQLEKSRLLSDRFSAERPKGSFSTLEIQRTEQGDSAMYLCASSLGGLAEQYFGPGTRLTVT.

V and J are TRBV7-8 and TRBJ2-2, with TRBD2 matching 13 bases. The CDR3 runs 16 residues. Germline V gene sequence: CDR1 SGHVS, CDR2 FQNEAQ. Unmatched junction bases numbered 5, after V lost 4 bases and J lost 6 bases. The CDR3 protein is CASSWRTSGSAGELFF. The CDR3 coding sequence is TGTGCCAGCAGCTGGCGGACTAGCGGGAGTGCCGGGGAGCTGTTTTTT. The full variable domain, completed using reference TRBV7-8 and TRBJ2-2, is GAGVSQSPRYKVAKRGQDVALRCDPISGHVSLFWYQQALGQGPEFLTYFQNEAQLDKSGLPSDRFFAERPEGSVSTLKIQRTQQEDSAVYLCASSWRTSGSAGELFFGEGSRLTVL.

The chain links TRBV6-5 to TRBJ2-2; 7 nucleotides line up with TRBD1. Per the germline V gene, CDR1 is MNHEY and CDR2 is SVGAGI. Unmatched junction bases numbered 3, after V lost 2 bases and J lost 0 bases. The CDR3 is made up of 16 amino acids. The CDR3 loop reads CASSYGQDANTGELFF. The CDR3 region has the DNA TGTGCCAGCAGTTACGGACAGGACGCGAACACCGGGGAGCTGTTTTTT.